The clone carrying this TCR beta chain came up many times. J gave up 7 bases and V 3 bases, and 3 bases lay outside the gene matches. Germline V gives CDR1 MNHNS, CDR2 SASEGT. The length of the CDR3 is 13 residues. From 300 to 450 ng of RNA, a library with molecular barcoded alpha/delta and beta/gamma adaptors was made. Each CDR3 protein is one row after TCRdb ran MiXCR on the reads. Of about 86,000 distinct CDR3 sequences detected, about 12% appear once; the ten largest clones hold about 15%. This specimen belongs to a study of read filtering for tumor transcriptome and immune sequencing. Study details: Mean patient age was roughly 66 years, range about 47 to 90; 16 to 20 male, more than 11 female. Transcriptome libraries were built from DNase-treated RNA.

The TCR was taken from a donor at least 40 years old with multiple myeloma. This chain uses TRBV6-1 with TRBJ1-5, with 7 nucleotides matching TRBD1. The specimen sequenced was a population of CD138-negative cells sorted from bone marrow. The CDR3 DNA sequence: TGTGCCAGCAGTGAGTACAGGGGACAGCCCCAGCATTTT. This sequence encodes CASSEYRGQPQHF.